These T cell receptor beta chains were read from a single sample in a study of shared clonotypes between healthy human individuals. TCRdb keeps only in-frame clones here, not all; method: immunoSEQ multiplex PCR. The table records some 2,500,000 clones, roughly 93% of them present only once. The specimen was naive CD4+ T cells from PBMCs. The receptors derive from a man aged 18 to 35 in good health. Some clones in this sample may be carry-over from other donors' samples. CDR3s include the opening cysteine and the closing phenylalanine or tryptophan. The order of the fields is clone size, V gene, D gene, J gene, CDR3 protein, CDR3 DNA. D genes are given only for firm matches. Size values are once, few and many counts, or a class for expanded clones, and some rows have none.

.	TRBV29-1	TRBD2	TRBJ2-7	CSARGLGPYEQYF	TGCAGCGCCCGCGGACTAGGTCCCTACGAGCAGTACTTC
.	TRBV7-6	.	TRBJ2-7	CASSFSTVRDGEQYF	TGTGCCAGCAGCTTTTCTACCGTTCGTGATGGCGAGCAGTACTTC
.	TRBV7-2	.	TRBJ2-2	CAGSLVKSDGELFF	TGTGCCGGCAGCTTAGTTAAATCGGACGGGGAGCTGTTTTTT
.	TRBV18	TRBD1	TRBJ2-1	CASSLTRQGASEQFF	TGTGCCAGCTCACTCACCCGACAGGGGGCAAGTGAGCAGTTCTTC
.	TRBV2	TRBD2	TRBJ2-2	CASRGTSGYVGELFF	TGTGCCAGCAGGGGGACTAGCGGGTACGTCGGGGAGCTGTTTTTT
.	TRBV28	.	TRBJ1-1	CASCPHSLNTEAFF	TGTGCCAGTTGTCCCCACTCCCTGAACACTGAAGCTTTCTTT
once	TRBV28	.	TRBJ1-2	CASSLGSYGYTF	TGTGCCAGCAGTTTGGGGTCCTATGGCTACACCTTC
.	TRBV7-8	.	TRBJ2-1	CASSLGVASYNEQFF	TGTGCCAGCAGCTTAGGGGTCGCCTCCTACAATGAGCAGTTCTTC
.	TRBV7-7	TRBD1	TRBJ2-3	CASSPWGQAGTDTQYF	TGTGCCAGCAGCCCCTGGGGACAGGCGGGCACAGATACGCAGTATTTT
.	TRBV6-4	.	TRBJ2-1	CASSDYGTSYNEQFF	TGTGCCAGCAGTGACTACGGGACATCCTACAATGAGCAGTTCTTC
.	TRBV2	TRBD1	TRBJ2-1	CASKGQGFNEQFF	TGTGCCAGCAAGGGACAGGGGTTCAATGAGCAGTTCTTC
.	TRBV18	.	TRBJ2-3	CASSPYAGTDTQYF	TGTGCCAGCTCACCATACGCTGGGACAGATACGCAGTATTTT
.	TRBV7-3	.	TRBJ2-1	CASSPLEVGGSEQFF	TGTGCCAGCAGCCCACTGGAGGTTGGGGGTAGTGAGCAGTTCTTC
.	TRBV2	TRBD1	TRBJ2-7	CASRGDSSYEQYF	TGTGCCAGCAGAGGGGACAGCTCCTACGAGCAGTACTTC
once	TRBV6-5	.	TRBJ1-1	CASSYSTPNTEAFF	TGTGCCAGCAGTTACTCGACTCCGAACACTGAAGCTTTCTTT
.	TRBV29-1	.	TRBJ1-1	CSVIRGVGGKEAFF	TGCAGCGTTATAAGGGGGGTAGGGGGAAAAGAAGCTTTCTTT
.	TRBV7-2	.	TRBJ2-7	CASSARVGVEQYF	TGTGCCAGCAGCGCTCGGGTCGGGGTCGAGCAGTACTTC
.	TRBV6-1	.	TRBJ2-1	CASTRPQPYNEQFF	TGTGCCAGCACCCGGCCGCAGCCCTACAATGAGCAGTTCTTC
.	TRBV27	.	TRBJ1-2	CASSYRDGIGGYTF	TGTGCCAGCAGCTACAGGGACGGGATTGGGGGCTACACCTTC
.	TRBV7-3	TRBD2	TRBJ2-1	CASSPRRGNEQFF	TGTGCCAGCAGCCCTAGGCGGGGGAATGAGCAGTTCTTC
few	TRBV19	.	TRBJ2-4	CASSPSWIINIQYF	TGTGCCAGTAGTCCATCGTGGATTATAAACATTCAGTACTTC
.	TRBV25-1	.	TRBJ1-3	CASSERGAHSGNTIYF	TGTGCCAGCAGCGAGCGTGGGGCCCACTCTGGAAACACCATATATTTT
.	TRBV11-2	TRBD1	TRBJ2-2	CASIYRGGTGELFF	TGTGCCAGCATCTACAGGGGTGGCACCGGGGAGCTGTTTTTT
.	TRBV30	TRBD2	TRBJ2-1	CAWRGTSGFYNEQFF	TGTGCCTGGAGGGGGACTAGCGGGTTCTACAATGAGCAGTTCTTC
.	TRBV7-3	.	TRBJ1-1	CASSLGGPVNTEAFF	TGTGCCAGCAGCTTAGGGGGCCCCGTCAACACTGAAGCTTTCTTT
.	TRBV7-9	.	TRBJ2-1	CASSPPTYIYNEQFF	TGTGCCAGCAGCCCTCCTACCTACATCTACAATGAGCAGTTCTTC
.	TRBV6-5	.	TRBJ2-1	CASSYSAVIYNEQFF	TGTGCCAGCAGTTACTCCGCAGTAATCTACAATGAGCAGTTCTTC
.	TRBV28	TRBD1	TRBJ2-1	CASSLQGIAASEQFF	TGTGCCAGCAGTCTACAGGGGATTGCGGCCAGTGAGCAGTTCTTC
.	TRBV10-3	.	TRBJ2-3	CAISEGRTDTQYF	TGTGCCATCAGCGAGGGCCGCACAGATACGCAGTATTTT
.	TRBV7-6	TRBD1	TRBJ2-7	CASSLGQDYYEQYF	TGTGCCAGCAGCCTCGGACAGGATTACTACGAGCAGTACTTC
few	TRBV28	TRBD1	TRBJ1-1	CASSADRANTEAFF	TGTGCCAGCAGCGCGGACAGGGCAAACACTGAAGCTTTCTTT
.	TRBV11-3	.	TRBJ2-2	CASSPASGELFF	TGTGCCAGCAGCCCAGCGAGCGGGGAGCTGTTTTTT
.	TRBV28	.	TRBJ1-1	CASSMGGQAWVRTEAFF	TGTGCCAGCAGTATGGGGGGTCAGGCATGGGTGAGGACTGAAGCTTTCTTT
.	TRBV5-1	TRBD2	TRBJ2-7	CASSLAASGVLYEQYF	TGCGCCAGCAGCTTGGCGGCTAGCGGGGTTCTCTACGAGCAGTACTTC
few	TRBV7-8	.	TRBJ1-4	CASSSGREKLFF	TGTGCCAGCAGCTCGGGACGAGAAAAACTGTTTTTT
once	TRBV6-4	TRBD2	TRBJ2-7	CASSDGGLAVRAEQYF	TGTGCCAGCAGTGACGGGGGACTAGCGGTTAGGGCCGAGCAGTACTTC
.	TRBV11-2	TRBD2	TRBJ2-2	CASSLPSGRGGELFF	TGTGCCAGCAGCTTACCTAGCGGGAGGGGCGGGGAGCTGTTTTTT
.	TRBV5-4	TRBD2	TRBJ2-1	CASSWVAGVINEQFF	TGTGCCAGCAGCTGGGTAGCGGGAGTTATAAATGAGCAGTTCTTC
.	TRBV27	.	TRBJ2-1	CASSFSPYGSEQFF	TGTGCCAGCAGTTTCTCCCCATACGGGTCTGAGCAGTTCTTC
.	TRBV18	TRBD1	TRBJ1-2	CASSPPGGKDRGDGYTF	TGTGCCAGCTCACCTCCGGGGGGAAAGGACAGGGGAGACGGCTACACCTTC
.	TRBV2	TRBD2	TRBJ2-7	CASRARTSGEQYF	TGTGCCAGCAGGGCTAGGACTAGCGGCGAGCAGTACTTC
.	TRBV6-1	.	TRBJ1-4	CASSEDRVFEKLFF	TGTGCCAGCAGTGAAGACAGGGTGTTCGAAAAACTGTTTTTT
.	TRBV28	.	TRBJ1-5	CASNSWGGPDQPQHF	TGTGCCAGCAACTCCTGGGGGGGCCCCGATCAGCCCCAGCATTTT
.	TRBV27	TRBD1	TRBJ2-1	CASSSLSGQHPSGEQFF	TGTGCCAGCAGTTCGTTATCGGGACAGCACCCCTCGGGGGAGCAGTTCTTC
.	TRBV6-5	TRBD1	TRBJ1-5	CASSRDRDSNQPQHF	TGTGCCAGCAGCAGGGACAGGGACAGCAATCAGCCCCAGCATTTT
.	TRBV2	.	TRBJ2-1	CASSGASGDFKEQFF	TGTGCCAGCTCAGGGGCTAGCGGAGACTTTAAGGAGCAGTTCTTC
.	TRBV28	.	TRBJ1-3	CASSLPGSGNTIYF	TGTGCCAGCAGTTTACCAGGGTCCGGAAACACCATATATTTT
once	TRBV4-2	TRBD2	TRBJ2-3	CASSQDPASGRADTQYF	TGTGCCAGCAGCCAAGATCCTGCTAGCGGGAGAGCAGATACGCAGTATTTT
.	TRBV4-3	.	TRBJ1-2	CASSQEGRVYGYTF	TGCGCCAGCAGCCAAGAGGGCAGAGTATATGGCTACACCTTC
.	TRBV9	.	TRBJ2-2	CASSVWGGGNTGELFF	TGTGCCAGCAGCGTATGGGGTGGTGGGAACACCGGGGAGCTGTTTTTT
.	TRBV4-1	.	TRBJ1-2	CASRAARGPTDGYTF	TGCGCCAGCAGGGCTGCCAGGGGACCGACTGATGGCTACACCTTC
.	TRBV6-6	.	TRBJ2-3	CASSSRSGTGSKYF	TGTGCCAGCAGCTCCCGCTCTGGAACCGGGAGTAAGTATTTT
.	TRBV14	.	TRBJ1-2	CASSQAYGPPYGYTF	TGTGCCAGCAGCCAAGCCTACGGGCCGCCCTATGGCTACACCTTC